Included here is one T cell receptor beta chain sequence, with context. These data originate in a study of blood T cell repertoires in COVID-19. TCRdb's copy holds only in-frame clones and misses some; the assay was immunoSEQ multiplex PCR. The data hold about 200,000 clones, with 85% observed a single time. V trimming: 4 bases; J trimming: 2 bases; junction bases outside the gene matches: 6. The CDR3 is 16 amino acids. Germline V CDR1 and CDR2: KGHSH, LQKENI. This receptor was taken from a woman in her 70s with COVID-19, enrolled during active disease. The sequenced sample consisted of peripheral blood. The chain is built from TRBV18 and TRBJ1-4, with 8 bases fitting TRBD1. CDR3 nucleotides: TGTGCCAGCTCACAGGGGACAGGAGTCACTAATGAAAAACTGTTTTTT. The encoded protein is CASSQGTGVTNEKLFF.